This T cell receptor (beta chain) comes out of a study of T-cell reconstitution after alpha-beta-depleted transplantation in children. Study conclusions and caveats: At the one-year point after transplant, T-cell counts and TCRbeta diversity were found to come mostly from T cells that had been newly produced. Reports say that about two months after transplant, the alpha-beta T cells came out of several hundred graft clones that had expanded.

The CDR3 covers 13 residues. The V end was cut by 4 bases, the J end by 3 bases, with 9 bases between. Library preparation (for TCRbeta) was performed with unique molecular identifiers. Using its own MiXCR run on the PCR reads, TCRdb lists one record per CDR3 protein. In the table there are about 250,000 distinct CDR3 sequences, under 30% of which are singletons. Of note for this clonotype: Antigen unknown.

Sample: PBMCs, mostly from graft donor cells, taken 360 days after TCRalphabeta/CD19-depleted stem cell transplant. The chain uses TRBV12-3 or TRBV12-4 and TRBJ1-1; D perhaps matches TRBD1 (6 bases). The TCR comes from a female patient aged 2-9 years who had a stem cell transplant for congenital amegakaryocytic thrombocytopenia, so the T cells may come from the graft donor. Here the CDR3 DNA reads TGTGCCAGCAGTTCGGACAGCGACACTGAAGCTTTCTTT. Protein: CASSSDSDTEAFF.